This T cell receptor (delta chain) was identified during a study of in vitro expanded adult blood gammadelta T cells (dated by TCRdb to the early 2020s). Regarding the study in general: Cells from each donor were stimulated separately with HMBPP, zoledronate or AbnobaViscum P, and TRG and TRD CDR3 repertoires were sequenced for every condition. The TCR repertoire analysis included three subjects. The paper's findings and limits, for the study overall: Every repertoire came from in vitro expanded cultures of healthy donor cells rather than from mistletoe-treated patients.

The treatment or condition label here, explained by the study, means: AbnobaViscum Pini, a non-fermented European mistletoe (Viscum album, pine host) extract drug, around 910 ug/mL. Before expansion, PBMC were pulsed with approximately 910 ug/mL AbnobaViscum P for one day and were then washed three times. Cultures were expanded for 12 to 15 days, with IL-2 replenished every 3 to 4 days. After the one-day stimulant pulse, cells were washed three times and then cultured in medium containing about 110 U/mL IL-2. Before culture, peripheral blood mononuclear cells were isolated by Lymphoprep gradient centrifugation and were cryopreserved in liquid nitrogen. As for this clone: It has no known antigen specificity. This likely reflects a read error, since a far larger clone is one base away.

Library prep was done by 5' RACE. For each sample, the RNeasy Micro Kit was used to extract RNA from about 9,800 sorted cells. Libraries were generated by template-switch reverse transcription, after which the CDR3gamma and CDR3delta regions were amplified by PCR. Sequencing of the amplicons was done on an Illumina MiSeq with the V2 300 kit, which yielded 150 bp paired-end reads. Processing in the source paper ran as follows. FastQC version 0.11.8 was used to assess read quality. MiXCR version 3.0.3 was used to build CDR3 sequences by aligning reads to GenBank TRG or TRD reference genes. MiXCR ran with default parameters, except that TRDD assembly used 3 instead of 5 consecutive nucleotides. Repertoire analyses, including normalized Shannon-Wiener diversity, clonotype tracking and multidimensional scaling, used VDJtools version 1.2.1 with default settings. CDR3 sequences that were out-of-frame or contained stop codons were left out of the analysis. The public reads were reprocessed by TCRdb using CATT, and rows of matching DNA were later combined. The V and J calls shown here were made by TCRdb, not taken from the authors' results. For this sample the table gives around 710 delta-chain clones, of which roughly 40% were detected only once. The ten largest clones represent roughly 28% of the sample.

This TCR was recovered from an adult in good health. Sample: gamma-delta T cells from peripheral blood expanded in culture, taken from an in vitro culture stimulated with Abnoba P.

The nucleotide sequence is given as TGTGCCTGTGACGGAATGGGGGATACAGAGAGGTACACCGATAAACTCATCTTT. It translates to CACDGMGDTERYTDKLIF. The chain is encoded by TRDV2 joined to TRDJ1, and TRDD3 matches 10 of the central bases. The CDR3 runs 18 amino acids, cysteine and phenylalanine included. Only CDR3 DNA is held: 54 bases, read in frame from base 1. CDR1 and CDR2, looked up from the germline V gene, are GEAIGNYY and EKD. V loses 3 bases at its end and J loses 0 bases; junction bases beyond the gene matches: 12.